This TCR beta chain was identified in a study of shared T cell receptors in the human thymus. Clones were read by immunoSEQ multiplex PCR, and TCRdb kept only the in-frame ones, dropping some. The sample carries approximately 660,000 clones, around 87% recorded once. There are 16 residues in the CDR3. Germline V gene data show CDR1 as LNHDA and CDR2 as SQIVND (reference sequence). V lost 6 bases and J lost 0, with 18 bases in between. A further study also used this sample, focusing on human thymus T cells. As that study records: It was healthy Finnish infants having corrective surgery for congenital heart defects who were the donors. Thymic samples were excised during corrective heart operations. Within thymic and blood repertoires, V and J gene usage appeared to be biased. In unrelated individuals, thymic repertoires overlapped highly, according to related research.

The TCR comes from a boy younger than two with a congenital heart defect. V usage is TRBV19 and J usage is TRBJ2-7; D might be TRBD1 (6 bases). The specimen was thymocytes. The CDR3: CASRQFGTSDSYEQYF. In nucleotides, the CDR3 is TGTGCCAGTAGGCAATTCGGGACATCGGACTCCTACGAGCAGTACTTC.